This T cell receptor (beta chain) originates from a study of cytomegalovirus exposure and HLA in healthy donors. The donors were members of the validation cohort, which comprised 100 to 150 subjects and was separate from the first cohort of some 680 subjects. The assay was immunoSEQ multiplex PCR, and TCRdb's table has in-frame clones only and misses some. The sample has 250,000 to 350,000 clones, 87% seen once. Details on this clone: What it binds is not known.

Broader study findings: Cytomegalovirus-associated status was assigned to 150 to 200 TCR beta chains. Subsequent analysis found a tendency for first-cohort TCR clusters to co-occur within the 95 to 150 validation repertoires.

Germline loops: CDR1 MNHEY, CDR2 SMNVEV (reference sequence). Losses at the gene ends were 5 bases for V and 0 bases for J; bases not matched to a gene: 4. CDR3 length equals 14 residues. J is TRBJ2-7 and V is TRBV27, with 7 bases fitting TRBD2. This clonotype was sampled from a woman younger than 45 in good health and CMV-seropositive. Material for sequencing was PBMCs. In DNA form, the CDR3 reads TGTGCCAGCAGTCCCAGGACTAGCTCCTACGAGCAGTACTTC. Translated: CASSPRTSSYEQYF.